This record concerns one T cell receptor beta chain sequence. Its specificity is not known. V was pared by 2 bases and J by 9 bases, with 13 bases between. The CDR3 has 13 amino acids. The V gene's germline CDR1 is SGHVS and CDR2 FNYEAQ. The data belong to a study of a mutant IDH1 vaccine in newly diagnosed glioma. Study results and caveats: Of all patients, 93.3% showed vaccine-induced immune responses.

Here immunoSEQ multiplex PCR was the method, and the copy in TCRdb shows in-frame clones only, minus some. Of 55,000 to 70,000 clones listed, 89% were seen once; the top ten hold 1.5% to 2.5%. The time point is: week 11, during vaccination. Mutant IDH1 20-mer peptide, at 300 ug, made up each vaccine dose, with topical imiquimod. The source was PBMCs, collected from a glioma patient whose treatment included an IDH1 peptide vaccine. The V and J genes are TRBV7-6 and TRBJ1-2; no clear D gene. The receptor was isolated from a man in his forties with glioma. The CDR3, as DNA: TGTGCCAGCAGCTTACGAGCCAGTGGCAGCTACACCTTC. Translated, it gives CASSLRASGSYTF.